There are a few counts of the clone carrying this T cell receptor (beta chain). Antigen: not known. Sequencing targeted expressed TCRB transcripts, as all isolated RNA had been reverse transcribed. Only in-frame clones appear in the TCRdb table, and some are missing; sequencing was by immunoSEQ multiplex PCR. The profile shows about 170,000 clones, approximately 8.4% of them singletons. This specimen comes from a study of beta chain features in type 1 diabetes. Study overall: Patients were similar to healthy donors in age and gender (as well as in cell yields).

Populations obtained by sorting all exceeded 95% purity. Study-wide results and limits: Any role of HLA type in TCRB rearrangement remained unresolved here. When Type 1 diabetes patients were examined, their TCRB CDR3s proved moderately but significantly shorter in all four CD4+ subsets.

Looked up from germline, CDR1 is SGHTA and CDR2 is FQGNSA. With 1 base removed from V and 5 bases from J, the gap between germline ends came to 6 bases. The CDR3 is 13 residues long. The chain combines TRBV7-2 with TRBJ1-5; D unresolved. Sequencing was carried out using central memory CD4+ T cells from blood. The receptor comes from a man younger than 30 with type 1 diabetes. CDR3 DNA: TGTGCCAGCAGCTTAGAAGCCGATCAGCCCCAGCATTTT. Encoded protein: CASSLEADQPQHF.